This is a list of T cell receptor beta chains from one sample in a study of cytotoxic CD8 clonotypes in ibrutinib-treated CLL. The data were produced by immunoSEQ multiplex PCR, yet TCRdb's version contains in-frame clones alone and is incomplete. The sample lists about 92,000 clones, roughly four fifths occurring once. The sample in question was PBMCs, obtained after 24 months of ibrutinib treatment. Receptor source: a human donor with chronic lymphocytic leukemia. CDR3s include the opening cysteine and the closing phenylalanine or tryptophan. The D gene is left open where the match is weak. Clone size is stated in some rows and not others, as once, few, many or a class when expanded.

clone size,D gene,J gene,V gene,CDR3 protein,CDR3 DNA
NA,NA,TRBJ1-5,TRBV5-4,CASSLGLSDQPQHF,TGTGCCAGCAGCTTAGGGTTAAGCGATCAGCCCCAGCATTTT
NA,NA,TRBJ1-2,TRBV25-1,CASSEGSGGYTF,TGTGCCAGCAGTGAAGGGTCGGGAGGCTACACCTTC
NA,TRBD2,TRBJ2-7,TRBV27,CASSSGTSGSYEQYF,TGTGCCAGCAGCTCCGGGACTAGCGGTTCCTACGAGCAGTACTTC
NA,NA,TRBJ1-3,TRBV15,CATSARGDSYSGNTIYF,TGTGCCACCAGCGCACGGGGAGACTCCTACTCTGGAAACACCATATATTTT
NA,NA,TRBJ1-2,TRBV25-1,CASSELEAYGYTF,TGTGCCAGCAGTGAACTAGAAGCCTATGGCTACACCTTC
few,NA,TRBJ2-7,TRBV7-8,CASVGNRGTGEQYF,TGTGCCAGCGTAGGGAACCGGGGAACGGGGGAGCAGTACTTC
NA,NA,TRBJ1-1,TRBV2,CASSAPIWGGEAEAFF,TGTGCCAGCAGTGCCCCCATATGGGGGGGCGAGGCTGAAGCTTTCTTT
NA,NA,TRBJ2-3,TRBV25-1,CASSTTETSTDTQYF,TGTGCCAGCAGTACGACTGAGACTAGCACAGATACGCAGTATTTT
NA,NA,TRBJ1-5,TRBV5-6,CASSFGQGNQPQHF,TGTGCCAGCAGCTTTGGCCAAGGCAATCAGCCCCAGCATTTT
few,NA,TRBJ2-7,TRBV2,CASSERSGTYEQYF,TGTGCCAGCAGTGAAAGGTCGGGGACCTACGAGCAGTACTTC
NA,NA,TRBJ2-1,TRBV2,CASSEAPSRVPQFF,TGTGCCAGCAGTGAAGCGCCTAGTCGGGTCCCACAGTTCTTC
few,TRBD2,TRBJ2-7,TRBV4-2,CASSQQAGGRPYEQYF,TGTGCCAGCAGCCAACAGGCAGGCGGGAGACCCTACGAGCAGTACTTC
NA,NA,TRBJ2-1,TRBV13,CASSTRQNEQFF,TGTGCCAGCAGTACCAGACAAAATGAGCAGTTCTTC
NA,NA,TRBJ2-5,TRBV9,CASSVNGEVWETQYF,TGTGCCAGCAGCGTTAATGGGGAGGTGTGGGAGACCCAGTACTTC
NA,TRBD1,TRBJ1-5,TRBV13,CASSRRGQGNQPQHF,TGTGCCAGCAGCCGTAGGGGACAGGGAAATCAGCCCCAGCATTTT
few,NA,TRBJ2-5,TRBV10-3,CAISEGGPGVETQYF,TGTGCCATCAGTGAGGGCGGGCCCGGGGTAGAGACCCAGTACTTC
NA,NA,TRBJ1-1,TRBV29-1,CSGRLMNTEAFF,TGCAGTGGCAGGCTTATGAACACTGAAGCTTTCTTT
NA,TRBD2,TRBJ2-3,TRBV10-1,CASSENRGLATDTQYF,TGCGCCAGCAGTGAGAATCGGGGACTAGCCACAGATACGCAGTATTTT
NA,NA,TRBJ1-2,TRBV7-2,CASSVGGGYTF,TGTGCCAGCAGCGTAGGGGGTGGCTACACCTTC
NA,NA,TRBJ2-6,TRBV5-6,CASRMLGGGSGANVLTF,TGTGCCAGCAGGATGTTGGGGGGCGGGTCTGGGGCCAACGTCCTGACTTTC
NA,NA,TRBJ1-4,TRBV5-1,CASSLAGRRGRVLFF,TGCGCCAGCAGCTTGGCTGGACGGCGGGGGAGGGTGTTGTTTTTT
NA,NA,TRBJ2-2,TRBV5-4,CASSNGGRGRNTGELFF,TGTGCCAGCAGCAATGGGGGTCGGGGGCGGAACACCGGGGAGCTGTTTTTT
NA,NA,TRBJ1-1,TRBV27,CASSQQEYTEAFF,TGTGCCAGCAGTCAACAGGAATACACTGAAGCTTTCTTT
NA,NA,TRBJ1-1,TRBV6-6,CASSYSNRVNTEAFF,TGTGCCAGCAGTTACTCGAACAGGGTGAACACTGAAGCTTTCTTT
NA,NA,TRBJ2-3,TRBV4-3,CAELYTDTQYF,TGCGCCGAACTTTACACAGATACGCAGTATTTT
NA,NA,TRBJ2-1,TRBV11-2,CASSLFPDIYNEQFF,TGTGCCAGCAGCTTATTCCCTGACATTTACAATGAGCAGTTCTTC
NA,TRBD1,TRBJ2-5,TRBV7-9,CASSYKIDRGRETQYF,TGTGCCAGCAGCTACAAAATTGACAGGGGGCGAGAGACCCAGTACTTC
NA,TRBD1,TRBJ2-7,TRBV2,CASSEGTGGASYEQYF,TGTGCCAGCAGTGAAGGGACAGGGGGCGCATCCTACGAGCAGTACTTC
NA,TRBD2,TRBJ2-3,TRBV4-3,CASSQDLPGTSGTRTQYF,TGCGCCAGCAGCCAAGATTTGCCCGGGACTAGCGGGACCCGTACGCAGTATTTT
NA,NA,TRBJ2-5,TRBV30,CAWRSHRFQETQYF,TGTGCCTGGAGGTCGCATCGGTTCCAAGAGACCCAGTACTTC
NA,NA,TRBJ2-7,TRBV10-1,CASSESGGSYEQYF,TGCGCCAGCAGTGAGTCAGGGGGCTCCTACGAGCAGTACTTC
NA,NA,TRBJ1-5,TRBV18,CASSPPQAYSNQPQHF,TGTGCCAGCTCACCACCCCAAGCTTATAGCAATCAGCCCCAGCATTTT
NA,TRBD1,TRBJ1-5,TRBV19,CASSAKNRGGSNQPQHF,TGTGCCAGTAGTGCCAAAAACAGGGGAGGGAGCAATCAGCCCCAGCATTTT
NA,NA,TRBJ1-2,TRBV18,CASSPARTEVGYTF,TGTGCCAGCTCACCAGCCCGGACGGAGGTTGGCTACACCTTC
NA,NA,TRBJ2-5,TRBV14,CASSQASTVETQYF,TGTGCCAGCAGCCAAGCGTCGACCGTTGAGACCCAGTACTTC
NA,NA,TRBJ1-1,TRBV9,CASSPGQGQSGEAFF,TGTGCCAGCAGCCCCGGACAAGGGCAGTCAGGTGAAGCTTTCTTT
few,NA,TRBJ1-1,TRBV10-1,CASRADLNTEAFF,TGCGCCAGCAGAGCGGACCTGAACACTGAAGCTTTCTTT
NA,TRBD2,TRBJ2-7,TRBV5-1,CASSEAGGPVVQYF,TGCGCCAGCAGCGAAGCGGGAGGGCCGGTTGTGCAGTACTTC
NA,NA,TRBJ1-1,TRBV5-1,CASSSAPRGATEAFF,TGCGCCAGCAGCTCCGCACCCAGGGGAGCCACTGAAGCTTTCTTT
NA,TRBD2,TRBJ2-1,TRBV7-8,CASSWRLPSGSIYNEQFF,TGTGCCAGCAGCTGGCGCCTTCCTAGCGGGAGTATCTACAATGAGCAGTTCTTC
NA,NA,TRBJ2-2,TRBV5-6,CASSLSGPGELFF,TGTGCCAGCAGCTTGTCCGGGCCCGGGGAGCTGTTTTTT
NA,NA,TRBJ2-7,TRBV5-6,CASSSEFGRITYEQYF,TGTGCCAGCAGCTCCGAATTCGGTAGAATAACCTACGAGCAGTACTTC
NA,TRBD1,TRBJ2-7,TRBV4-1,CASSRKARRDSSYEQYF,TGCGCCAGCAGCCGAAAGGCACGCCGGGACAGCTCCTACGAGCAGTACTTC
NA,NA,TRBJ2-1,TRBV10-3,CAISSEGGTEQFF,TGTGCCATCAGTTCCGAGGGGGGAACTGAGCAGTTCTTC
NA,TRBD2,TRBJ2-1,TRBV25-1,CASSEGTSVYNEQFF,TGTGCCAGCAGTGAAGGGACTAGTGTCTACAATGAGCAGTTCTTC
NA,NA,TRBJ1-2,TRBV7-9,CASSPLANYGYTF,TGTGCCAGCAGCCCACTGGCTAACTATGGCTACACCTTC
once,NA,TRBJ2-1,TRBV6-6,CASNDPGTLYNEQFF,TGTGCCAGCAATGACCCCGGGACTCTGTACAATGAGCAGTTCTTC
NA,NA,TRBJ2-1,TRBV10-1,CANELGDTYNEQFF,TGCGCCAACGAGCTAGGGGACACCTACAATGAGCAGTTCTTC
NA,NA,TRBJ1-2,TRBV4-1,CASSQNTPTGGYTF,TGCGCCAGCAGCCAAAATACTCCAACCGGTGGCTACACCTTC
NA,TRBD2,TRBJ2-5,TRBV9,CASSVNTGGPRETQYF,TGTGCCAGCAGCGTAAACACGGGAGGGCCTCGGGAGACCCAGTACTTC
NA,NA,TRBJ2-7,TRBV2,CASSRVAGAGQYF,TGTGCCAGCAGTCGGGTGGCGGGGGCCGGGCAGTACTTC
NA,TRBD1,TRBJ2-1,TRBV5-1,CASSLAGTGLIGEQFF,TGCGCCAGCAGCTTGGCCGGGACAGGGTTAATAGGTGAGCAGTTCTTC
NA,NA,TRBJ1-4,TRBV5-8,CASSSSDLGGTNEKLFF,TGTGCCAGCAGCTCCTCGGACCTGGGAGGAACTAATGAAAAACTGTTTTTT
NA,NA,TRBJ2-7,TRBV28,CASRGGGSSYEQYF,TGTGCCAGCAGAGGGGGTGGGAGCTCCTACGAGCAGTACTTC
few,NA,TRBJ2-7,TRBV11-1,CASSRRTEGYEQYF,TGTGCCAGCAGCCGAAGGACAGAGGGCTACGAGCAGTACTTC
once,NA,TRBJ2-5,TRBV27,CASSFRWQIQETQYF,TGTGCCAGCAGTTTTCGATGGCAGATACAAGAGACCCAGTACTTC
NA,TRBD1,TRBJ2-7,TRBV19,CASSGDRGRTTYEQYF,TGTGCCAGTAGTGGAGACAGGGGGCGGACAACCTACGAGCAGTACTTC
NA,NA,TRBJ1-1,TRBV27,CASSLNRFMNTEAFF,TGTGCCAGCAGTTTGAACAGGTTTATGAACACTGAAGCTTTCTTT
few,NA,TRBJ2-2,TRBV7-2,CASSLAGPSGELFF,TGTGCCAGCAGCTTAGCGGGGCCGTCCGGGGAGCTGTTTTTT
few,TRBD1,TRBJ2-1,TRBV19,CASSMTGSSYNEQFF,TGTGCCAGTAGTATGACAGGGAGTTCCTACAATGAGCAGTTCTTC